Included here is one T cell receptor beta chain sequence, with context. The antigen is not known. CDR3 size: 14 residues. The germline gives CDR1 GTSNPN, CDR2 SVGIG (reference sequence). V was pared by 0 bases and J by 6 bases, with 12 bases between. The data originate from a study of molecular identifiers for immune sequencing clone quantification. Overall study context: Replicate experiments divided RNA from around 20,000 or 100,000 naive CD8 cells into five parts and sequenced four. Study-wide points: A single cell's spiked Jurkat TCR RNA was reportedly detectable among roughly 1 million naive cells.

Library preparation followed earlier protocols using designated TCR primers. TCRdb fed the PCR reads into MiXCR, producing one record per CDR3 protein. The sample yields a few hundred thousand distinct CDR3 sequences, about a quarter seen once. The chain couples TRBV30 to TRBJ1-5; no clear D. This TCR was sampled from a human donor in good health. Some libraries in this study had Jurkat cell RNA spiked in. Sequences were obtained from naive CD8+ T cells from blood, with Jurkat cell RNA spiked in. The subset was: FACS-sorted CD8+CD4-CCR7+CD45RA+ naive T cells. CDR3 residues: CAWSVQIGGQPQHF. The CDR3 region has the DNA TGTGCCTGGAGTGTTCAGATTGGCGGTCAGCCCCAGCATTTT.